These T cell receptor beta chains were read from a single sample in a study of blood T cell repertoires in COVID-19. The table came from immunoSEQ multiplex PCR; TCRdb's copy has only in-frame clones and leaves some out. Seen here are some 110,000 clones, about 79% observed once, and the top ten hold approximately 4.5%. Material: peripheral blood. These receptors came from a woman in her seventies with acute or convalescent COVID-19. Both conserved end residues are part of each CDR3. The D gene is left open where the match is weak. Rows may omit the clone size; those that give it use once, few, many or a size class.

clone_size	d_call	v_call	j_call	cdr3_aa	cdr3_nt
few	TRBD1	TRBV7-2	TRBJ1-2	CASSLSAGTVYGYTF	TGTGCCAGCAGCTTAAGCGCCGGGACAGTTTATGGCTACACCTTC
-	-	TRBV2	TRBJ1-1	CASTLNGRDEAFF	TGTGCCAGCACGCTAAACGGGAGAGATGAAGCTTTCTTT
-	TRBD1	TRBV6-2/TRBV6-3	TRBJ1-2	CASSYWDRLYGYTF	TGTGCCAGCAGTTATTGGGACAGGCTCTATGGCTACACCTTC
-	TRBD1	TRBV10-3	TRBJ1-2	CAISRDRGAGYTF	TGTGCCATCAGCCGGGACAGGGGAGCTGGCTACACCTTC
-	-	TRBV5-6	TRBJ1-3	CASSSPVSGNTIYF	TGTGCCAGCAGCTCCCCGGTATCCGGAAACACCATATATTTT
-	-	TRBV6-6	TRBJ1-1	CASSNPGEAFF	TGTGCCAGCAGCAACCCGGGTGAAGCTTTCTTT
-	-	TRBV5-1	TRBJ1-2	CASSPVEITGYTF	TGCGCCAGCAGCCCTGTAGAGATTACGGGCTACACCTTC
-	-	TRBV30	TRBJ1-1	CAWTRQGVTEAFF	TGTGCCTGGACGCGGCAGGGTGTAACTGAAGCTTTCTTT
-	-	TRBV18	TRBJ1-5	CASSWGDNQPQHF	TGTGCCAGCTCGTGGGGGGACAATCAGCCCCAGCATTTT
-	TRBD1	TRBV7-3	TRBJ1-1	CASSSDGQVNTEAFF	TGTGCCAGCAGCTCAGACGGACAGGTAAACACTGAAGCTTTCTTT
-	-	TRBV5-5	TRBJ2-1	CASSLGLSSSYNEQFF	TGTGCCAGCAGCTTGGGACTATCGAGCTCCTACAATGAGCAGTTCTTC
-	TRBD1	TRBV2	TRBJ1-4	CASSEGGTGFKVFF	TGTGCCAGCAGTGAAGGAGGGACAGGGTTTAAGGTGTTTTTT
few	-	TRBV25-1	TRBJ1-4	CASGGGGFNEKLFF	TGTGCCAGCGGGGGGGGAGGGTTCAATGAAAAACTGTTTTTT
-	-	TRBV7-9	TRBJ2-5	CASSLLGPQGQETQYF	TGTGCCAGCAGCTTATTGGGCCCACAGGGCCAAGAGACCCAGTACTTC
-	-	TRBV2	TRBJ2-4	CASSERFVKNIQYF	TGTGCCAGCAGTGAACGGTTTGTCAAAAACATTCAGTACTTC
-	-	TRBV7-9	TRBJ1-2	CASSLLVPVLYGYTF	TGTGCCAGCAGCCTCCTCGTCCCGGTGTTGTATGGCTACACCTTC
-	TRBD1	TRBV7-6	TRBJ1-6	CASSPTGGSYNSPLHF	TGTGCCAGCAGCCCCACAGGGGGCTCCTATAATTCACCCCTCCACTTT
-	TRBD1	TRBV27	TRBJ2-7	CASSLRDSRDEQYF	TGTGCCAGCAGTCTCCGGGACAGTCGGGACGAGCAGTACTTC
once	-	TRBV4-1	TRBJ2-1	CASSLSGPSSYNEQFF	TGCGCCAGCAGCCTAAGCGGGCCGAGCTCCTACAATGAGCAGTTCTTC
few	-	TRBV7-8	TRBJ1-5	CASTRGLLGDNQPQHF	TGTGCCAGCACCCGGGGTCTATTGGGAGACAATCAGCCCCAGCATTTT
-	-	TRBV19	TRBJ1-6	CASSIGQARDSPLHF	TGTGCCAGTAGTATTGGGCAGGCGAGGGATTCACCCCTCCACTTT
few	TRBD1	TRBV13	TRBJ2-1	CASSFVGQGTLMQFF	TGTGCCAGCAGCTTTGTGGGACAGGGGACTTTAATGCAGTTCTTC
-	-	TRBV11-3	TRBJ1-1	CASSLVLGGEAFF	TGTGCCAGCAGCTTAGTCTTAGGGGGAGAAGCTTTCTTT
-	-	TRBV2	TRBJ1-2	CASRAGLYGYTF	TGTGCCAGCAGGGCGGGACTCTATGGCTACACCTTC
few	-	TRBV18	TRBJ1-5	CASSREGGNQPQHF	TGTGCCAGCTCACGGGAGGGCGGCAATCAGCCCCAGCATTTT
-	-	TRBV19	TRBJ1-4	CASKEQASNEKLFF	TGTGCCAGTAAGGAACAGGCGAGTAATGAAAAACTGTTTTTT
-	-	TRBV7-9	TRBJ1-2	CASSFEGYGYTF	TGTGCCAGCAGTTTTGAGGGCTATGGCTACACCTTC
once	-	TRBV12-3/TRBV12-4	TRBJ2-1	CASGRATNEQFF	TGTGCCAGCGGGCGGGCGACCAATGAGCAGTTCTTC
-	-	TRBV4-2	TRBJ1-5	CASSQDFRRSNQPQHF	TGTGCCAGCAGCCAAGATTTCCGGCGGAGCAATCAGCCCCAGCATTTT
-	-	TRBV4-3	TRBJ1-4	CASSQRAATNEKLFF	TGCGCCAGCAGCCAGAGAGCTGCAACTAATGAAAAACTGTTTTTT
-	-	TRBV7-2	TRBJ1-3	CASSLVQGLSGNTIYF	TGTGCCAGCAGCTTAGTACAGGGCCTCTCTGGAAACACCATATATTTT
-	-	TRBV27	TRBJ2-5	CASSPQGMETQYF	TGTGCCAGCAGTCCGCAGGGTATGGAGACCCAGTACTTC
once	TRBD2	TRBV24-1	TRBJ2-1	CATSDTSLTSLFYNEQFF	TGTGCCACCAGTGATACCTCATTGACTAGCCTGTTTTACAATGAGCAGTTCTTC
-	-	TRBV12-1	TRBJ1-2	CASSWDRDDGYTF	TGTGCCAGCAGCTGGGACAGGGACGATGGCTACACCTTC
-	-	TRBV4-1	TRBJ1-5	CASSQGRVRQPQHF	TGCGCCAGCAGCCAAGGCAGGGTACGGCAGCCCCAGCATTTT
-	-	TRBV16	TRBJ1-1	CASSQRSEAFF	TGTGCCAGCAGCCAACGGTCAGAAGCTTTCTTT
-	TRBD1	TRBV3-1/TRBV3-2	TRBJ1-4	CASSHTLTGEVEKLFF	TGTGCCAGCAGCCATACCCTCACAGGGGAAGTCGAAAAACTGTTTTTT
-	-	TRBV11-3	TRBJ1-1	CASSPQGKKAEAFF	TGTGCCAGCAGCCCACAGGGTAAGAAGGCTGAAGCTTTCTTT
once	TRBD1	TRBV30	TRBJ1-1	CAWNDRGFEAFF	TGTGCCTGGAACGACAGGGGGTTTGAAGCTTTCTTT
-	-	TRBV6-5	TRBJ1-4	CASSFRGYDEKLFF	TGTGCCAGCAGTTTCAGGGGATACGATGAAAAACTGTTTTTT
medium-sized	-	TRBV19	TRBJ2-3	CASSSLQATDTQYF	TGTGCCAGTAGTAGCCTCCAGGCCACAGATACGCAGTATTTT
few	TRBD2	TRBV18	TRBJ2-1	CASSPTAGGYYNEQFF	TGTGCCAGCTCACCCACAGCGGGGGGGTACTACAATGAGCAGTTCTTC
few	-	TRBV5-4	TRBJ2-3	CASSTSDRRSTDTQYF	TGTGCCAGCAGCACCTCCGACAGGAGGAGCACAGATACGCAGTATTTT
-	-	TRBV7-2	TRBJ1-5	CASSLSRANQPQHF	TGTGCCAGCAGCTTATCCAGGGCCAATCAGCCCCAGCATTTT